The source of this TCR beta chain is a study of OX40 agonist ivuxolimab in advanced cancers. On the study more broadly: An anti-OX40 (CD134) antibody with agonistic activity, ivuxolimab, was administered to patients. Two cutaneous melanoma patients and one hepatocellular carcinoma patient, three in all, had partial responses.

The assay was immunoSEQ multiplex PCR, and TCRdb's table has in-frame clones only and misses some. The sample comprises fewer than 90,000 clones, around nine tenths of which are singletons, and roughly 2% rests with the top ten. General observations from the study: Normalized T-cell clonal expansion was also low in a subset of nonresponders. Averaging showed that CD8+ T cells had more expanded clones than CD4+ did.

With respect to this clone: Antigen unknown.

Sequencing used CD4+ or CD8+ T cells sorted from blood, obtained in a trial of the OX40 agonist ivuxolimab. The receptor was isolated from an adult with an advanced solid tumor such as melanoma, head and neck, liver or kidney cancer.

In DNA form, the CDR3 reads TGTGCCAGCTCACTCGCGGGACAGAGTAATGAAAAACTGTTTTTT. It encodes CASSLAGQSNEKLFF. The rearrangement uses TRBV18 and TRBJ1-4; 7 positions match TRBD1. The J segment lost 4 bases and the V segment lost 4 bases, leaving 6 bases of the junction unmatched. CDR3 length: 15 residues. The germline gives CDR1 KGHSH, CDR2 LQKENI. Combining the CDR3 with reference TRBV18 and TRBJ1-4 gives the whole variable domain NAGVMQNPRHLVRRRGQEARLRCSPMKGHSHVYWYRQLPEEGLKFMVYLQKENIIDESGMPKERFSAEFPKEGPSILRIQQVVRGDSAAYFCASSLAGQSNEKLFFGSGTQLSVL.